This T cell receptor beta chain comes out of a study of T cells after yellow fever vaccination. This clonotype was counted a few times. Trimming shortened V by 4 bases and J by 6 bases, and 11 bases separated the two germline ends. There are 12 residues in the CDR3. CDR1 SQVTM and CDR2 ANQGSEA come from the germline V gene. TCRdb called the 5' RACE reads again in MiXCR, with one record for every CDR3 protein. Of 620,000 or so distinct CDR3 sequences listed, about 15% are singletons. The clonotype originates from a man younger than 30 who received the YFV17D yellow fever vaccine. The sequencing here drew on PBMCs, taken around 5 days after the first yellow fever vaccination. This rearrangement joins TRBV29-1 to TRBJ2-3, with D possibly matching TRBD1 (5 bases). The CDR3 nucleotides read TGCAGCGTTGTGTCGTACAGGGATACGCAGTATTTT. This translates into CSVVSYRDTQYF.